This T cell receptor (beta chain) was profiled in a study of naive and memory T cell subsets. Concerning this clonotype itself: The antigen remains unidentified.

V dropped 6 bases and J dropped 5 bases, with 11 bases sitting between them. Germline lookup yields CDR1 DFQATT and CDR2 SNEGSKA (reference sequence). The CDR3 spans 12 residues. The study, taken as a whole, reports: From naive to CM, EM and EMRA, diversity decreased and Gini increased. Naive and memory subsets had different power law exponents for TCR abundance. TCR counts from RNA may reflect activation-linked expression changes.

The beta constant-region primer was an equimolar mix of two oligonucleotides covering TRBC1 and TRBC2. TCRdb re-analysed the UMI-ligation and nested PCR reads in MiXCR, keeping a single row per CDR3 protein. The table shows some 36,000 distinct CDR3 sequences, with less than 15% occurring only once. The receptor was isolated from a human donor in good health. The sequenced sample consisted of effector memory CD4+ T cells from blood. The subset: effector memory, CD45RA- CD27-. The chain links TRBV20-1 to TRBJ1-5; D gene ambiguous. The CDR3 bases are TGCAGTGCCAAAAATCCTGATCAGCCCCAGCATTTT. Translation: CSAKNPDQPQHF.